This T cell receptor (beta chain) was identified during a study of blood T cell repertoires in COVID-19. The wider study: Researchers got acute and convalescent COVID-19 samples from the United States, Italy and Spain. Nucleic acid was either cDNA or gDNA, and it came from T cells, B-cell-depleted T cells, or PBMCs.

As handled by the study authors: Estimates of nucleated cell counts were drawn from the amplification of reference gene primers. Produced via immunoSEQ multiplex PCR; TCRdb's table is partial and in-frame only. V, J and clone size are taken as reported in that table, and D and trimming were inferred from the DNA itself. The repertoire consists of approximately 200,000 clones, with roughly nine tenths occurring once and the leading ten covering 2% to 2.5%. The recovered donors of Cohort 3 showed two negative PCRs, clearance, or symptom resolution. V was pared by 5 bases and J by 2 bases, with 13 bases between. The germline CDR1 and CDR2 sequences are SGHVS and FQNEAQ. CDR3 size: 15 residues.

This TCR derives from a woman in her thirties who had recovered from COVID-19. The sequenced sample was PBMCs or T cells enriched from blood (not recorded which). This sequence joins TRBV7-8 and TRBJ1-3; D is possibly TRBD1 (5 bases). In nucleotides, the CDR3 is TGTGCCAGCAGCATTTCAGGGAACGCTGGAAACACCATATATTTT. Amino acids: CASSISGNAGNTIYF.